This TCR beta chain was identified in a study of response to subunit inactivated influenza vaccine. Only a few counts were recorded for this clonotype. Losses at the gene ends were 3 bases for V and 4 bases for J; bases not matched to a gene: 12. Looked up from germline, CDR1 is SNHLY and CDR2 is FYNNEI. The CDR3 extends over 16 amino acids. Each CDR3 protein is one row after TCRdb ran MiXCR on the RT-PCR reads. The sample has more than 450,000 distinct CDR3 sequences, roughly 10% seen once. These records were also assigned to another study, of T cells expressing NK-cell markers. Per that paper: A 5'RACE template switching approach incorporating UMIs was used to make TCR beta cDNA.

Material: PBMCs from blood, obtained on the day of vaccination. The chain joins TRBV2 to TRBJ2-7, with 7 nucleotides matching TRBD2. This TCR derives from a man in his fifties or sixties who received an inactivated influenza vaccine. CDR3 in amino acids: CASSEGGSSELYEQYF. The CDR3 DNA sequence: TGTGCCAGCAGTGAGGGCGGGAGTAGCGAACTTTACGAGCAGTACTTC. The variable domain in full, completed from reference TRBV2 and TRBJ2-7, reads EPEVTQTPSHQVTQMGQEVILRCVPISNHLYFYWYRQILGQKVEFLVSFYNNEISEKSEIFDDQFSVERPDGSNFTLKIRSTKLEDSAMYFCASSEGGSSELYEQYFGPGTRLTVT.